This T cell receptor (beta chain) was obtained from a study of response to subunit inactivated influenza vaccine. Germline CDR1 is SGHRS and CDR2 is YFSETQ. The CDR3 contains 13 residues. Between the trimmed V and J ends, which lost 1 base and 2 bases, there was a span of 6 bases. This clonotype has at least ten counts. What it binds is not known. TCRdb independently ran MiXCR on the RT-PCR reads; one entry per CDR3 protein. The sample consists of 550,000 to 600,000 distinct CDR3 sequences, over 9.5% of them appearing once. Study-level points and caveats: Researchers suggested that each seasonal influenza vaccination recruits few new T cells.

This receptor was obtained from a man aged 50-60 years who received an inactivated influenza vaccine. V is TRBV5-1 and J is TRBJ1-2; no firm D call. This sample comprised PBMCs from blood, obtained on the day of vaccination. The CDR3, as DNA: TGCGCCAGCAGCTTGAGGATCAACTATGGCTACACCTTC. Translating gives CASSLRINYGYTF.